The TCR beta chain described here comes from a study of cytomegalovirus exposure and HLA in healthy donors. The table came from immunoSEQ multiplex PCR; TCRdb's copy has only in-frame clones and leaves some out. The data contain roughly 84,000 clones, approximately 91% of them seen just once; the ten biggest clones take up 2.1%. The V gene end was trimmed by 3 bases and the J gene end by 2 bases; junction bases not matched to a gene: 10. Germline CDR1 and CDR2: KGHSH and LQKENI. The CDR3 covers 17 residues. The receptor's source is a man between 25 and 39 years old in good health and CMV-seronegative. The chain employs TRBV18 and TRBJ1-5, with TRBD1 matching 7 bases. The sample comprised PBMCs. CDR3 protein: CASSPVKGATGNQPQHF. CDR3 DNA sequence: TGTGCCAGCTCACCGGTCAAGGGGGCCACGGGCAATCAGCCCCAGCATTTT.